This TCR beta chain was sequenced during a study of regulatory T cells in long-lasting Graves disease (dated by TCRdb to 2020 to 2022). With respect to the entire study: Persistent Graves' disease was defined as antithyroid drug treatment for over 5 years with persistently positive TSH receptor autoantibodies. Patients with persistent Graves' disease were compared with patients with newly diagnosed Graves' disease using TCR sequencing and RNA sequencing of peripheral blood. The study was conducted in China and was registered as a clinical trial. A total of around 35 samples underwent TCR sequencing, from roughly 13 patients with persistent Graves' disease and approximately 20 patients with newly diagnosed Graves' disease. On average, persistent Graves' disease patients in the clinical cohort had been on antithyroid drugs for about 9.3 years. Summary of the overall study and its limitations: Persistent patients shared more public clonotypes among themselves (under 3,000) than newly diagnosed patients did (about 970). TRBV28, TRBJ1-2 and TRBJ2-5 were preferentially used in persistent disease, while TRBV20-1 and TRBJ2-1 were favored in newly diagnosed disease. Persistent Graves' disease patients showed lower TCR Shannon entropy and fewer highly expanded clones than newly diagnosed patients, suggesting clonal expansion. As a limitation, the authors acknowledged that the small sample size may reduce accuracy. Sequencing and analysis were limited to the TCR beta chain. Because the primary lesion, thyroid tissue, could not be accessed, the study looked at peripheral blood alone.

Trimming at the junction amounts to 4 bases on V and 5 bases on J, and the germline ends lie 17 bases apart. Including cysteine and phenylalanine, the CDR3 has 15 amino acids. Here the CDR3 DNA is all that survives: 45 bases in frame from base 1. In the germline V gene, CDR1 corresponds to MNHGY and CDR2 to SAAAGT. This clonotype has at least ten counts. Its specific antigen is unknown. No much larger clonotype is one base removed from it; base qualities were not supplied. Taken with the paper, the label for time point translates to: persistent/refractory GD, antithyroid drugs over 5 years with positive TRAb. RNA was extracted from PBMCs in TRIzol for both TCR sequencing and RNA sequencing. The diagnosis of Graves' disease followed American Thyroid Association guidelines. Patients were recruited from an endocrinology department in Xi'an, China. From each patient, about 9.7 milliliters of peripheral blood was collected into an EDTA anticoagulant tube. PBMCs were isolated by Ficoll Paque Plus density gradient separation without further T cell sorting. An Agilent 2100 Bioanalyzer and agarose gel were used to check RNA quality, and a NanoDrop 2000 was used to measure RNA concentration.

Library preparation was by multiplex PCR. The sequencer listed for this sample is Illumina HiSeq 4000. iRepertoire HTBI primers and Arm-PCR amplification of CDR3 regions were used to construct TCR beta libraries. Before sequencing, the PCR products underwent gel purification. The source study handled its data this way. Gene usage analysis of CDR3 amino acid clonotypes relied on the roughly 60 TRBV and about 13 TRBJ segments identified across samples. COPE and FqMerger were used to merge filtered high-quality paired reads into contigs. BLAST was used to align contigs to IMGT TRBV, TRBD and TRBJ reference genes, and CDR3 was defined according to IMGT. Any clonotype with a frequency above 0.1% was counted as a highly expanded clone. Shannon entropy served as the measure of repertoire diversity, while the Gini coefficient captured V-J evenness. Public clonotypes were defined as clonotypes shared by more than one individual. The public sequencing data were trimmed at Q25 with fastp and processed into clonotypes with MiXCR by TCRdb, which kept only in-frame beta chains. Rows with one shared CDR3 protein collapse into an entry with the most common genes and DNA. These V and J calls rely on TCRdb rather than the paper's analysis. Recorded for this sample are around 510,000 distinct CDR3 sequences; around 20% of them occurred a single time. 6.5% to 8% of the sample is in the top ten clones.

Material: peripheral blood mononuclear cells (PBMCs), obtained when the disease was refractory, from a patient treated with antithyroid drugs. The sequence is built from TRBV6-8 and TRBJ2-5; the D segment may tentatively be TRBD1 or TRBD2, each giving 5 matched bases. The sequence derives from a female donor with Graves disease. CDR3 sequence: CASSSGTQDGETQYF. The DNA is TGTGCCAGCAGTTCCGGGACCCAGGACGGGGAGACCCAGTACTTC.